The clone carrying this TCR beta chain has just one count. The method was immunoSEQ multiplex PCR; TCRdb's version includes in-frame clones alone and lacks a portion of them. Seen here are about 72,000 clones, around nine tenths observed once, and the top ten hold around 0.34%. The CDR3 length is 14 residues. CDR1 is LNHNV, CDR2 YYDKDF, per germline (reference sequence). V dropped 0 bases and J dropped 2 bases, with 5 bases sitting between them. The sample belongs to a study of technical replicates of blood from a few donors. The V gene is TRBV15, the J gene TRBJ1-5; D may be TRBD1 (5 bases). The source material was T cells isolated from PBMCs. The TCR sequence derives from a human donor in good health. The CDR3 coding sequence is TGTGCCACCAGCAGAGACAGGGGCAATCAGCCCCAGCATTTT. This codes for CATSRDRGNQPQHF.